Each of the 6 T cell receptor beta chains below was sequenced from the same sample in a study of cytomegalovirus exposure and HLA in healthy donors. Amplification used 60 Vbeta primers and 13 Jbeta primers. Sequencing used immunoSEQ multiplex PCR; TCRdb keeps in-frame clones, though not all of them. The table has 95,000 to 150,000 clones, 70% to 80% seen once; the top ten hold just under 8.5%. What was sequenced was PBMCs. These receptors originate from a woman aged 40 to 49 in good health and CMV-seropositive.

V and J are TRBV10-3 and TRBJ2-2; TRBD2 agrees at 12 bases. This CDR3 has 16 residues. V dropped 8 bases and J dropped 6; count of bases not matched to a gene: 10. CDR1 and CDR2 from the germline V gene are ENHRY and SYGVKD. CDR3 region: CAIGKPSGGAPGELFF. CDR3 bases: TGTGCCATCGGGAAGCCTAGCGGGGGGGCTCCCGGGGAGCTGTTTTTT.

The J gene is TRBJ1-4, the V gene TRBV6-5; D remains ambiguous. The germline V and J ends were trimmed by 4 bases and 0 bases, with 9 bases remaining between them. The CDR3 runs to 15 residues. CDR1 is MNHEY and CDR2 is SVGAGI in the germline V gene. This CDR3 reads CASSFRRATNEKLFF. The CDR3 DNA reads TGTGCCAGCAGTTTCCGACGGGCAACTAATGAAAAACTGTTTTTT.

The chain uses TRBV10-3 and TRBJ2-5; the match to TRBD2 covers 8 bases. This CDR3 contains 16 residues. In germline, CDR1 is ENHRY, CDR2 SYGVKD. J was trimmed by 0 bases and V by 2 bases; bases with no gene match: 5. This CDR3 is CAISEVGGGNQETQYF. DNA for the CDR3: TGTGCCATCAGTGAGGTCGGGGGGGGTAACCAAGAGACCCAGTACTTC.

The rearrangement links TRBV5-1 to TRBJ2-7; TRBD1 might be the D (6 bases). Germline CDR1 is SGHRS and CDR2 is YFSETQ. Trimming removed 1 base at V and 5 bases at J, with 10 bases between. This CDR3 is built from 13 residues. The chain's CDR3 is CASSLTGINEQYF. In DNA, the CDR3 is TGCGCCAGCAGCTTGACAGGGATCAACGAGCAGTACTTC.

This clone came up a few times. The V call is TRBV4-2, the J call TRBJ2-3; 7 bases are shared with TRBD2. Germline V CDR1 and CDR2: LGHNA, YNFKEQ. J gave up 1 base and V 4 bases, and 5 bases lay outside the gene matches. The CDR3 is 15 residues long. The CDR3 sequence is CASSREGPRTDTQYF. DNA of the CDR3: TGTGCCAGCAGCCGGGAGGGGCCCCGCACAGATACGCAGTATTTT.

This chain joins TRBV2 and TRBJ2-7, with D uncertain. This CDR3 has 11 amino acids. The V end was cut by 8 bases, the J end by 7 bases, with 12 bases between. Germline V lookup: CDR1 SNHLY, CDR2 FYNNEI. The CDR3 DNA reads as TGTGCCAGCGCCCTATCTCGGGAGCAGTACTTC. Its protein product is CASALSREQYF. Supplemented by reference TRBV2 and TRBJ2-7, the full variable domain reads EPEVTQTPSHQVTQMGQEVILRCVPISNHLYFYWYRQILGQKVEFLVSFYNNEISEKSEIFDDQFSVERPDGSNFTLKIRSTKLEDSAMYFCASALSREQYFGPGTRLTVT.